The 2 T cell receptor beta chains given below trace back to one sample, sequenced in a study of T cells in women clearing cervical HPV infection. Assay used: immunoSEQ multiplex PCR; TCRdb lists only in-frame clones, some missing. This listing includes tens of thousands of clones. Sequences were obtained from blood buffy coat. The receptors shown here come from a woman between 18 and 69 years old with a cervical HPV16 infection that either progressed to CIN3+ or cleared (not recorded which).

Comment on this clone: The read gets to within 3 residues of the CDR3 end, and the germline J gene fills in the rest. V usage is TRBV5-4 and J usage is TRBJ2-3, with 15 bases matching TRBD2. Trimming at V came to 4 bases and at J to 8 bases, leaving 8 bases not matched to a gene. The CDR3 consists of 16 residues. The germline V gene has CDR1 SGHNT and CDR2 YYREEE (reference sequence). The CDR3 bases that were read are TGTGCCAGCAGCACCGGACTAGCGGGGGGGCACCCTACG. The encoded protein is CASSTGLAGGHPT. The whole CDR3 protein is CASSTGLAGGHPTQYF.

Worth noting for this clone: A junction end diverges from the germline sequence, so it may reflect a read error. The read finishes 3 residues shy of the CDR3 end, and the germline J gene is used to complete it. The sample carries other DNA sequences with the same CDR3. The chain recombines TRBV7-2 with TRBJ1-3; the match to TRBD1 covers 9 bases. Germline lookup yields CDR1 SGHTA and CDR2 FQGNSA. The CDR3 has 14 residues. The sequenced CDR3 bases are TGTGCCAGCAGCTATCAGACAGGGGGAAACACT. Translated, it gives CASSYQTGGNT. In full, the CDR3 reads CASSYQTGGNTIYF.